This T cell receptor (beta chain) appears in the sequencing data of a study of T cells in Graves' hyperthyroidism and ophthalmopathy. Researchers amplified the TCR beta CDR3 regions from RNA transcripts. Primed by the HTBI set, a first-round RT-PCR was run on the TCR CDR3. TCRdb itself ran the multiplex PCR reads through MiXCR, one entry per CDR3 protein. The sample has a few hundred thousand distinct CDR3 sequences; about a fifth are singletons. This clonotype was counted ten times or more. Individuals with ophthalmopathy presented a Clinical Activity Score of at least 3, a NOSPECS grade of at least 4 and a duration under 3 months. Patients were excluded for uncontrolled infection, other autoimmune disease, pregnancy or lactation. Cells are PBMCs isolated from about 10 ml of fresh blood. The CDR3 totals 15 residues. V gave up 4 bases and J gave up 4 bases; unmatched junction bases: 8. The germline V gene has CDR1 SGHRS and CDR2 YFSETQ.

Input material: blood. The chain is built from TRBV5-1 and TRBJ2-7, with TRBD1 matching over 10 bases. The TCR comes from a man between 18 and 29 years old with Graves' ophthalmopathy. The CDR3 here is CASSPGGTGEYEQYF. CDR3 nucleotides: TGCGCCAGCAGCCCAGGCGGGACAGGGGAATACGAGCAGTACTTC.